The clone carrying this TCR beta chain was seen more than once but under ten times. The data originate from a study of identical twins. Looked up from germline, CDR1 is MNHEY and CDR2 is SMNVEV (reference sequence). This CDR3 spans 18 amino acids. The V segment lost 3 bases and the J segment 0 bases; nucleotides outside the gene matches: 8. TCRdb itself ran the 5' RACE reads through MiXCR, one entry per CDR3 protein. The sample consists of roughly 1.6 million distinct CDR3 sequences, about 32% of them appearing once. Input material: cord blood. The clonotype comes from a newborn girl in good health. The chain recombines TRBV27 with TRBJ2-6; 7 nucleotides line up with TRBD1. The CDR3 spells CASSFLRGYLSGANVLTF. The CDR3 DNA is TGTGCCAGCAGTTTTCTCAGGGGGTATCTCTCTGGGGCCAACGTCCTGACTTTC.